This T cell receptor (beta chain) was sequenced during a study of blood T cell repertoires in COVID-19. Across the study: Samples representing acute and convalescent COVID-19 were sourced from the United States, Italy and Spain. In each case, the material was cDNA or gDNA derived from T cells, B-cell-depleted T cells, or PBMCs.

Germline loops: CDR1 LGHDT, CDR2 YNNKEL (reference sequence). This CDR3 is 19 amino acids long. Trimming removed 0 bases at V and 0 bases at J, with 20 bases between. The authors' processing: It was from reference gene primer amplification that nucleated cell counts were estimated. Profiled with immunoSEQ multiplex PCR; TCRdb holds only in-frame clones, not every one. The V and J calls and clone size are taken from that table; D and trimming were inferred from the DNA. This table holds about 100,000 clones, under 90% found once. This rearrangement joins TRBV3-1 (or the pseudogene TRBV3-2) to TRBJ2-5, with a possible D match to TRBD1 (6 bases). This clonotype was obtained from a human donor in a cohort sampled during active COVID-19. The sample taken for sequencing was peripheral blood. CDR3 sequence: CASSQDWGRGAPYQETQYF. The CDR3 nucleotides read TGTGCCAGCAGCCAAGATTGGGGGCGAGGGGCCCCGTACCAAGAGACCCAGTACTTC.